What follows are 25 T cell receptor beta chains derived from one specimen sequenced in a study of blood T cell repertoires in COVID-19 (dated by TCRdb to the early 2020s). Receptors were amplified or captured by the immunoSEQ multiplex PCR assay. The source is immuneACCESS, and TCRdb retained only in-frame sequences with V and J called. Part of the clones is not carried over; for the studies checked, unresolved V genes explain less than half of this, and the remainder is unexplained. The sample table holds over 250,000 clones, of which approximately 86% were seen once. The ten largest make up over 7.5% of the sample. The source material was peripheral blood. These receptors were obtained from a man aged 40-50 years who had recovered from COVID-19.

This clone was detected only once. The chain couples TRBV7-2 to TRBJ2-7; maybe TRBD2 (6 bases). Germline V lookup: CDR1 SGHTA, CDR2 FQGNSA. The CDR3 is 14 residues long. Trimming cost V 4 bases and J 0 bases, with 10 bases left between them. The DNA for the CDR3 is TGTGCCAGCAGCTCGGGGACTCCCTCCTACGAGCAGTACTTC. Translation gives CASSSGTPSYEQYF.

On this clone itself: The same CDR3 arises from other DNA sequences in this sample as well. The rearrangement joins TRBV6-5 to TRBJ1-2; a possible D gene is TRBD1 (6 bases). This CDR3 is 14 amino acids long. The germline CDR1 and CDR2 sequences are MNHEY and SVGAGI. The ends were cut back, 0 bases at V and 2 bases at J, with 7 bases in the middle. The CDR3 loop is CASSYSGGNYGYTF. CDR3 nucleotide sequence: TGTGCCAGCAGTTACTCTGGGGGCAACTATGGCTACACCTTC.

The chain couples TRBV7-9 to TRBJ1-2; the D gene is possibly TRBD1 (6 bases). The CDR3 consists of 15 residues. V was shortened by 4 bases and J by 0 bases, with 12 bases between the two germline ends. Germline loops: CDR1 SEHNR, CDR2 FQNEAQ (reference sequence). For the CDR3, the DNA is TGTGCCAGCAGCTCGGGACACGCAGCTAACTATGGCTACACCTTC. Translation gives CASSSGHAANYGYTF.

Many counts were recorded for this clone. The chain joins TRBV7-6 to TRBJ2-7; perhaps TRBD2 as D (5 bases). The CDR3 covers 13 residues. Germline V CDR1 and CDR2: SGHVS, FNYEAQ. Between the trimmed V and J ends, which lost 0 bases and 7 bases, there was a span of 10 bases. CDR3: CASSLARTLEQYF. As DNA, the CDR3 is TGTGCCAGCAGCTTAGCGCGGACTTTAGAGCAGTACTTC. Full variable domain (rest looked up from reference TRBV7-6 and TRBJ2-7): GAGVSQSPRYKVTKRGQDVALRCDPISGHVSLYWYRQALGQGPEFLTYFNYEAQQDKSGLPNDRFSAERPEGSISTLTIQRTEQRDSAMYRCASSLARTLEQYFGPGTRLTVT.

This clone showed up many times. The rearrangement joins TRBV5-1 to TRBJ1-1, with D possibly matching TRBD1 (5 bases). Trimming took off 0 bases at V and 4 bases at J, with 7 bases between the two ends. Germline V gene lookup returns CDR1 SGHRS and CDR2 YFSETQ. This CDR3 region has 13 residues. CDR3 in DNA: TGCGCCAGCAGCTTGGCGGGACTCACTGAAGCTTTCTTT. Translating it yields CASSLAGLTEAFF.

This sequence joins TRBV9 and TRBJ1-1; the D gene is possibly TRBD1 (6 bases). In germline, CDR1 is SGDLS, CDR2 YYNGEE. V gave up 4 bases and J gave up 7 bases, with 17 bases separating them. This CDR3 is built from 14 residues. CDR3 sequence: CASSPARTVFEAFF. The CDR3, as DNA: TGTGCCAGCAGCCCCGCAAGGACAGTTTTTGAAGCTTTCTTT.

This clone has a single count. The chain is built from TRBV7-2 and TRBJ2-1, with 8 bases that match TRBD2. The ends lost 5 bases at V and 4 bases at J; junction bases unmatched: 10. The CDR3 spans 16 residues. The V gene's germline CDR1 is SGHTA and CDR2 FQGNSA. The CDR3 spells CASSPTSGATYNEQFF. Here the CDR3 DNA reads TGTGCCAGCAGCCCTACTAGCGGAGCTACTTACAATGAGCAGTTCTTC.

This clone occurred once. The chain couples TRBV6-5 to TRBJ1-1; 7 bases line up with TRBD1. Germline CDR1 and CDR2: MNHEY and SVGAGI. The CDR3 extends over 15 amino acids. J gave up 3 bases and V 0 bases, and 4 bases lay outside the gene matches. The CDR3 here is CASSYSTGMDTEAFF. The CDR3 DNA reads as TGTGCCAGCAGTTACTCGACAGGGATGGACACTGAAGCTTTCTTT.

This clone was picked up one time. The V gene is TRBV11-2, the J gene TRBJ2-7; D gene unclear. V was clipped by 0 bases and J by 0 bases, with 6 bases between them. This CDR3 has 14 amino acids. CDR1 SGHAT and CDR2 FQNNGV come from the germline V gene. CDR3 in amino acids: CASSLDTFSYEQYF. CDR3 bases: TGTGCCAGCAGCTTAGATACTTTCTCCTACGAGCAGTACTTC.

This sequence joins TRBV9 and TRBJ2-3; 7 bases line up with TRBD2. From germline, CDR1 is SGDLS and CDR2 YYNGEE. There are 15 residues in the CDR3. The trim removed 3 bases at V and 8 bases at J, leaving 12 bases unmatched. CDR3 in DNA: TGTGCCAGCAGCGCCCGGGACTACCCAGTCGGTACGCAGTATTTT. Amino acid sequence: CASSARDYPVGTQYF.

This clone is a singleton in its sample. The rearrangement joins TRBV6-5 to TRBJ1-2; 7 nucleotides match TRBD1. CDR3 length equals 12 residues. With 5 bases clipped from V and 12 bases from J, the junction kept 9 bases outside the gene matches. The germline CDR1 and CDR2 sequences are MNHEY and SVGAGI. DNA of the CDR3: TGTGCCAGCAGTAAAACAGGGGCCTCGGACACCTTC. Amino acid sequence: CASSKTGASDTF.

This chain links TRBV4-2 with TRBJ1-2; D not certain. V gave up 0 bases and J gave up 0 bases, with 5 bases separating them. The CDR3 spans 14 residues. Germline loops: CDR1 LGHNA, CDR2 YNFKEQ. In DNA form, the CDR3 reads TGTGCCAGCAGCCAAGACCTAGCTAACTATGGCTACACCTTC. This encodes CASSQDLANYGYTF.

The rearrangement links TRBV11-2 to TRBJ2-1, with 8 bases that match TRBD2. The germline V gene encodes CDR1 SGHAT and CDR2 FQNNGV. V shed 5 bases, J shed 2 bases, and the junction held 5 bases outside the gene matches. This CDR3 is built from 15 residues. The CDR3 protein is CASSPDGGAYNEQFF. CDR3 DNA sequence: TGTGCCAGCAGCCCCGACGGGGGGGCCTACAATGAGCAGTTCTTC.

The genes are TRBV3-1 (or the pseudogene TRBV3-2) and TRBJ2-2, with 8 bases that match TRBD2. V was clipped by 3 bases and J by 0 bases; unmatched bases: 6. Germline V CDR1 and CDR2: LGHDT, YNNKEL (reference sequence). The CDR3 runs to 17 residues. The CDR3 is CASSHPAGRANTGELFF. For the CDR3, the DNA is TGTGCCAGCAGCCATCCTGCCGGGAGGGCGAACACCGGGGAGCTGTTTTTT.

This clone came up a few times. The CDR3 region is CASSGGLRTDTQYF. CDR3 sequence (DNA): TGCGCCAGCAGCGGGGGACTTCGCACAGATACGCAGTATTTT. V usage is TRBV5-1 and J usage is TRBJ2-3; tentatively, D is TRBD2 (6 bases). The V end lost 4 bases, the J end lost 1 base, and 10 bases lay between the germline ends. The CDR3 extends over 14 amino acids. Germline V lookup: CDR1 SGHRS, CDR2 YFSETQ.

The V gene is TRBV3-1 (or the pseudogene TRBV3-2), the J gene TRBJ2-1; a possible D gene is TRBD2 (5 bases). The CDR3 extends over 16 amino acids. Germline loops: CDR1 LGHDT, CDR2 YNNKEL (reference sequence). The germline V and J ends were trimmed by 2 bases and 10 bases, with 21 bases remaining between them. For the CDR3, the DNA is TGTGCCAGCAGCCAAACCGGACCCCGAGGGCCGGGGGAGCAGTTCTTC. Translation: CASSQTGPRGPGEQFF.

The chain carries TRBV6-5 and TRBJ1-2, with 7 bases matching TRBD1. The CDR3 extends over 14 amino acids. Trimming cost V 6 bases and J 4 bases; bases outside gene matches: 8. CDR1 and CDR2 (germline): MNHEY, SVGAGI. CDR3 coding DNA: TGTGCCAGCAGCGACAGGGTCGCTTCCTATGGCTACACCTTC. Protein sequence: CASSDRVASYGYTF.

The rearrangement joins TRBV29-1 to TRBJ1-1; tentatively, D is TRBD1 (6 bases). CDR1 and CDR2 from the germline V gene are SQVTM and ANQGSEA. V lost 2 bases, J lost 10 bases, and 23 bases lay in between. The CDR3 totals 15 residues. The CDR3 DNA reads TGCAGCGTTGAACGGGGGGGCGTTGGACAGCCCGGAGCTTTCTTT. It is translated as CSVERGGVGQPGAFF.

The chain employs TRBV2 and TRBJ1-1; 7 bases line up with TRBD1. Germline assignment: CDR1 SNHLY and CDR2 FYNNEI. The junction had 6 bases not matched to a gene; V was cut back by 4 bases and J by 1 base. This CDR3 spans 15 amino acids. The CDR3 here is CASSGRTGQNTEAFF. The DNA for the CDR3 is TGTGCCAGCAGTGGTCGGACAGGCCAGAACACTGAAGCTTTCTTT.

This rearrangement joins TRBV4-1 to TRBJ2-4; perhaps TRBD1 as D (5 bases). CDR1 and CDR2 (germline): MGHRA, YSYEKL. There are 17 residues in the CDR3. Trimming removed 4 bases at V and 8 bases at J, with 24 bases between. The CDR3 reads CASSPHHSWTRQDIQYF. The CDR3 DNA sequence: TGCGCCAGCAGCCCGCACCACTCGTGGACACGTCAGGACATTCAGTACTTC.

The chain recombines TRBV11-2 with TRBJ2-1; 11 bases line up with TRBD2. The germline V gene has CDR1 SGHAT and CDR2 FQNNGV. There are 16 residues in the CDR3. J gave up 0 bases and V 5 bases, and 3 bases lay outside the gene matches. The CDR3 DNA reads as TGTGCCAGCAGCCAGGGACTAGCGGCCTCCTACAATGAGCAGTTCTTC. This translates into CASSQGLAASYNEQFF.

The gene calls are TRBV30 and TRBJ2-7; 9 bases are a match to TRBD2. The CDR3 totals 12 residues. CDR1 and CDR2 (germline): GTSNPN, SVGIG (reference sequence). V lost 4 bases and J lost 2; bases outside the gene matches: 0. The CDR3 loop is CAWTSGTYEQYF. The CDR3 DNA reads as TGTGCCTGGACTAGCGGGACCTACGAGCAGTACTTC.

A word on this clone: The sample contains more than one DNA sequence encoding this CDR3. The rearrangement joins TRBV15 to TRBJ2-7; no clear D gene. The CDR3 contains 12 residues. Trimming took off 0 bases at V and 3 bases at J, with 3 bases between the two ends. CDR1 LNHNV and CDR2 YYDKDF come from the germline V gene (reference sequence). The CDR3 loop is CATSRDRYEQYF. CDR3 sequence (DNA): TGTGCCACCAGCAGAGACCGCTACGAGCAGTACTTC.

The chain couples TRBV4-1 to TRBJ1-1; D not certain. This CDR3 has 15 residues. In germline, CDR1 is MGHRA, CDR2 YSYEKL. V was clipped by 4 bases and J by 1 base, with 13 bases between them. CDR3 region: CASSPDKRPNTEAFF. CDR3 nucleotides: TGCGCCAGCAGCCCCGATAAGCGGCCGAACACTGAAGCTTTCTTT.

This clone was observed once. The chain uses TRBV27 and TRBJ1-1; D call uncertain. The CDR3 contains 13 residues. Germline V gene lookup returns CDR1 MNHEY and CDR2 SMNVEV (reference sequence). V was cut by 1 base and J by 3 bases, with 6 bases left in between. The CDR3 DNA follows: TGTGCCAGCAGTTTATACTTCGACACTGAAGCTTTCTTT. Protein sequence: CASSLYFDTEAFF.